This TCR beta chain emerged from a study of CD8+ T cells in alopecia areata. About the research overall: Dosing spanned 6 to 18 months on tofacitinib, then 6 months off drug.

Germline CDR1 reads SQVTM; CDR2 reads ANQGSEA. V lost 6 bases to trimming and J lost 2 bases; unmatched junction nucleotides: 6. CDR3 length: 13 residues. As concerns this clone: Antigen: not known.

cDNA prepared by RNA extraction and subsequent reverse transcription served as the template for sequencing. Clones were sequenced by immunoSEQ multiplex PCR, and TCRdb holds only the in-frame ones, with some missing. The top ten clones hold about 13% of a sample with more than 140,000 clones, around 86% of them seen once. The treatment is: oral pan-JAK inhibitor, 5-10 mg twice daily. Study-level results: During tofacitinib treatment, many expanded lesional clones remained in scalp and blood. In patients, TCRs were shared less clearly than in mice, and HLA may possibly be involved.

The specimen comprised CD8+ T cells sorted from blood, sampled at week 4, from a patient treated with tofacitinib. The gene calls are TRBV29-1 and TRBJ2-7; 8 bases map to TRBD1. The receptor's source is a human donor with alopecia areata. This chain's CDR3 is CSVRNRGAYEQYF. CDR3 nucleotides: TGCAGCGTAAGAAACAGGGGGGCCTACGAGCAGTACTTC.